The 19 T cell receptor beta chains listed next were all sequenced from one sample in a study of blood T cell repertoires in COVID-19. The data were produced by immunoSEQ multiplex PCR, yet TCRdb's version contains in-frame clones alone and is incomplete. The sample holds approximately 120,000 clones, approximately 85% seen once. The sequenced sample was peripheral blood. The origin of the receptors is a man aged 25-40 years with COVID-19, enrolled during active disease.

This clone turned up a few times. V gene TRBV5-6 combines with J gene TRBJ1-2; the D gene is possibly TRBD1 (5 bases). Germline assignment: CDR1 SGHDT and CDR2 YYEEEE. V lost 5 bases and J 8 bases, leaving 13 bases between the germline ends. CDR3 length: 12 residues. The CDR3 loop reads CASRRGVGGYTF. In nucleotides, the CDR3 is TGTGCCAGCAGACGGGGGGTTGGCGGCTACACCTTC.

The CDR3 nucleotides read TGTGCCACCGCCCGACAGGGAGCCTACAATGAGCAGTTCTTC. Its translation is CATARQGAYNEQFF. The chain carries TRBV27 and TRBJ2-1, with 7 bases lining up with TRBD1. The CDR3 is 14 residues long. Germline V gene data show CDR1 as MNHEY and CDR2 as SMNVEV (reference sequence). J was trimmed by 2 bases and V by 10 bases; bases with no gene match: 8.

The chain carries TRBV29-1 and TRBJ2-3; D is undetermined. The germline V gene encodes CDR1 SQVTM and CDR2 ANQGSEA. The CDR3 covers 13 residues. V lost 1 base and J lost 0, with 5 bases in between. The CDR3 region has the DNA TGCAGCGTTGAAGGGCCTAGCACAGATACGCAGTATTTT. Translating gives CSVEGPSTDTQYF.

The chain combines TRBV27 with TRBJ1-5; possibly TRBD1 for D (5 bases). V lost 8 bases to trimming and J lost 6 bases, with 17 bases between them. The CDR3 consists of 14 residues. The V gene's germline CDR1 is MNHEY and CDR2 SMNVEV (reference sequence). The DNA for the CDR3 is TGTGCCAGCTCAAGGGAGGGACGGGGTCAGCCCCAGCATTTT. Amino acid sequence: CASSREGRGQPQHF.

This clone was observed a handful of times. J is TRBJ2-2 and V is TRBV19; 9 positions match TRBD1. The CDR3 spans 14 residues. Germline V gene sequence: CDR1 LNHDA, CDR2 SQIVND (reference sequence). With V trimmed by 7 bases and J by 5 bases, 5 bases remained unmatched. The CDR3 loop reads CASIRTGVTGELFF. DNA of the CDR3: TGTGCCAGTATCCGGACAGGGGTTACCGGGGAGCTGTTTTTT.

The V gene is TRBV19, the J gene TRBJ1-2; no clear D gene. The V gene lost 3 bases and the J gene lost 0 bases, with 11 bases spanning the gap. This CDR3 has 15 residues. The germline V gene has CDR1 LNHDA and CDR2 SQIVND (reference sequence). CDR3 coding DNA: TGTGCCAGTAGTATTCTCCCGTTAGCTAACTATGGCTACACCTTC. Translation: CASSILPLANYGYTF.

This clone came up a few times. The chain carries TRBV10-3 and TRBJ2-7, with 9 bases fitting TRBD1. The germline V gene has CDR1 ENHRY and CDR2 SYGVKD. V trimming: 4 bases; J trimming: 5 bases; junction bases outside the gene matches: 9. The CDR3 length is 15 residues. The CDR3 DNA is TGTGCCATCAGTGGTTCAGGACAGGGGTCCCACGAGCAGTACTTC. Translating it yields CAISGSGQGSHEQYF.

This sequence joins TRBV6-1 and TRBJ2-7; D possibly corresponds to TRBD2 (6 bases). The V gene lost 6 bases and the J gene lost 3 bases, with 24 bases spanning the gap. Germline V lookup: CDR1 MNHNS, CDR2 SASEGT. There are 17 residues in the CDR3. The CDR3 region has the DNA TGTGCCAGCAGCGAAAACCCCTGGGGAGCGGGTTTCTACGAGCAGTACTTC. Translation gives CASSENPWGAGFYEQYF.

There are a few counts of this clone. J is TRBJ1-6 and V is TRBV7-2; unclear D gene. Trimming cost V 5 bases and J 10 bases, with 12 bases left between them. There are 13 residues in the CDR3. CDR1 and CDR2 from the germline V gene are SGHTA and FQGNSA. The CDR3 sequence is CASSVGIQSPLHF. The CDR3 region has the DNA TGTGCCAGCAGCGTCGGGATACAGTCACCCCTCCACTTT.

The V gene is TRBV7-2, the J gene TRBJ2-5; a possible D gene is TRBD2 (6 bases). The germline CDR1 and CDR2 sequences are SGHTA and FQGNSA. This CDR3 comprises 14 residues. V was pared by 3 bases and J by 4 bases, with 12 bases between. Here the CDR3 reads CASSLGGVGETQYF. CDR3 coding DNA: TGTGCCAGCAGCTTGGGCGGGGTTGGAGAGACCCAGTACTTC. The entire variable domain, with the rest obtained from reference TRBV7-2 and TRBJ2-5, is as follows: GAGVSQSPSNKVTEKGKDVELRCDPISGHTALYWYRQSLGQGLEFLIYFQGNSAPDKSGLPSDRFSAERTGGSVSTLTIQRTQQEDSAVYLCASSLGGVGETQYFGPGTRLLVL.

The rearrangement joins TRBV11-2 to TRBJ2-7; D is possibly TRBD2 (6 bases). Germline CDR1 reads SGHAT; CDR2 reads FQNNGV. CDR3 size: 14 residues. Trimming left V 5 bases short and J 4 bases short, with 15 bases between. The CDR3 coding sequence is TGTGCCAGCAGCCCCCAGCGGGCCGAGTACGAGCAGTACTTC. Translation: CASSPQRAEYEQYF.

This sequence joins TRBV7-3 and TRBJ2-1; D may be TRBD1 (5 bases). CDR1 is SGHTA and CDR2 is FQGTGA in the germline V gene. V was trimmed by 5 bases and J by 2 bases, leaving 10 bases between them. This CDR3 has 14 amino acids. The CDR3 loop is CASSLDSAYNEQFF. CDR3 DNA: TGTGCCAGCAGCCTAGACAGTGCCTACAATGAGCAGTTCTTC. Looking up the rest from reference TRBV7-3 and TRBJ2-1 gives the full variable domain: GAGVSQTPSNKVTEKGKYVELRCDPISGHTALYWYRQSLGQGPEFLIYFQGTGAADDSGLPNDRFFAVRPEGSVSTLKIQRTERGDSAVYLCASSLDSAYNEQFFGPGTRLTVL.

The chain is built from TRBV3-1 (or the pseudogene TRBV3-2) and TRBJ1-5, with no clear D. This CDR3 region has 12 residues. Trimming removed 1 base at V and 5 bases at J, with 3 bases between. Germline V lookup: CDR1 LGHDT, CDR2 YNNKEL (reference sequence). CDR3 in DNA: TGTGCCAGCAGCCAAGGAGATCAGCCCCAGCATTTT. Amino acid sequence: CASSQGDQPQHF.

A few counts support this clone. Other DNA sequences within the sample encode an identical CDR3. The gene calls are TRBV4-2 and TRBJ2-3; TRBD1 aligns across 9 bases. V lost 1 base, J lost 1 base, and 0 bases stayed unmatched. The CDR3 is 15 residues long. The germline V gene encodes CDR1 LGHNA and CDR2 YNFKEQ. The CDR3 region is CASSQGTGGTDTQYF. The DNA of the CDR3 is TGTGCCAGCAGCCAAGGGACAGGGGGCACAGATACGCAGTATTTT.

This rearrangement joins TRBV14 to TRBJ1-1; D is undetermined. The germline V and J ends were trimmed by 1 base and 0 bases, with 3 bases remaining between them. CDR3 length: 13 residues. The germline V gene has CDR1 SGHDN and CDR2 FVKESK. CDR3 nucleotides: TGTGCCAGCAGCCAAGCAGTGAACACTGAAGCTTTCTTT. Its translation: CASSQAVNTEAFF.

CDR3 coding DNA: TGTGCCAGCAGTTCCTCGGGACAGGGTTCTGTTGCGGAGACCCAGTACTTC. Translating it yields CASSSSGQGSVAETQYF. The chain is built from TRBV28 and TRBJ2-5, with 9 bases matching TRBD1. The CDR3 is made up of 17 amino acids. Looked up from germline, CDR1 is MDHEN and CDR2 is SYDVKM. V gave up 4 bases and J gave up 5 bases; unmatched junction bases: 14.

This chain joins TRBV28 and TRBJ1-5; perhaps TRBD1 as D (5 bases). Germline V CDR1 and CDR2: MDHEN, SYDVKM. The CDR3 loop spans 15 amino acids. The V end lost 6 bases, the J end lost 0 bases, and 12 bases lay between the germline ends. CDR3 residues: CASRPRQHSNQPQHF. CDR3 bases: TGTGCCAGCAGGCCTAGACAGCATAGCAATCAGCCCCAGCATTTT.

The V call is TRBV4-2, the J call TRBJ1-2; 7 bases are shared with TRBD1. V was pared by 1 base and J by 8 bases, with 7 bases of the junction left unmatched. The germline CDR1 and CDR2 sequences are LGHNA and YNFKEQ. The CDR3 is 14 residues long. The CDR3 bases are TGTGCCAGCAGCCAAGGAGGGGGCCAGGGGGGCTACACCTTC. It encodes CASSQGGGQGGYTF.

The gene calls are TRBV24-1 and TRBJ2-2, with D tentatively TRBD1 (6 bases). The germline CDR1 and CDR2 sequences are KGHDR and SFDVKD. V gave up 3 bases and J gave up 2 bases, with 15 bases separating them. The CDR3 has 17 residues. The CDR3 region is CATSDNGLGGNTGELFF. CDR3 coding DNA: TGTGCCACCAGTGATAACGGACTTGGGGGCAACACCGGGGAGCTGTTTTTT.